Listed below are T cell receptor beta chains from one sample, sequenced in a study of graft-versus-host responses after intestinal transplantation. The repertoire was sequenced with immunoSEQ multiplex PCR; TCRdb's copy has only in-frame clones and lacks some. The data show about 47,000 clones, 90% to 95% seen once. The source was PBMCs, collected around 800 days after a first intestinal transplant, on the day of a second. Receptors were obtained from a human patient who received an intestinal transplant, so some T cells may come from the graft donor. CDR3s include the opening cysteine and the closing phenylalanine or tryptophan. Each record gives: D gene, clone size, V gene, J gene, CDR3 protein, CDR3 DNA. The D gene is left open where the match is weak. Some rows have no size entry. The others give once, few or many, or a class for an expanded clone.

>NA|once|TRBV11-3|TRBJ2-3
CASSLDPGTQYF
TGTGCCAGCAGCTTAGATCCGGGTACGCAGTATTTT
>TRBD2|NA|TRBV28|TRBJ2-2
CASSFEFRAGEVDGELFF
TGTGCCAGCAGTTTTGAGTTCCGAGCGGGAGAGGTGGACGGGGAGCTGTTTTTT
>NA|NA|TRBV20-1|TRBJ2-7
CSAASQGEQYF
TGCAGTGCCGCGTCCCAGGGCGAGCAGTACTTC
>NA|NA|TRBV4-2|TRBJ1-5
CASSQDAHQPQHF
TGTGCCAGCAGCCAAGATGCGCATCAGCCCCAGCATTTT
>NA|NA|TRBV5-1|TRBJ2-1
CASRLGEGNEQFF
TGCGCCAGCCGGCTAGGAGAAGGCAATGAGCAGTTCTTC
>NA|NA|TRBV9|TRBJ1-1
CASSVAFTSTEAFF
TGTGCCAGCAGCGTAGCCTTTACATCCACTGAAGCTTTCTTT
>NA|NA|TRBV7-8|TRBJ2-6
CASSLSFGGAGANVLTF
TGTGCCAGCAGCTTATCGTTCGGGGGCGCTGGGGCCAACGTCCTGACTTTC
>NA|NA|TRBV28|TRBJ1-2
CASSSPGPIYGYTF
TGTGCCAGCAGTTCACCGGGGCCGATCTATGGCTACACCTTC
>NA|NA|TRBV19|TRBJ1-4
CASSMSPGRLNEKLFF
TGTGCCAGTAGTATGAGCCCGGGAAGACTAAATGAAAAACTGTTTTTT
>NA|NA|TRBV11-2|TRBJ2-1
CASSLGGQGRNEQFF
TGTGCCAGCAGCTTAGGGGGCCAGGGCCGCAATGAGCAGTTCTTC